The sequence of this T cell receptor (beta chain) was determined in a study of blood T cell repertoires in COVID-19. Study background: Whether acute or convalescent, the COVID-19 samples came from the United States, Italy and Spain. Sample material is recorded as cDNA or gDNA derived from T cells, B-cell-depleted T cells, or PBMCs.

CDR1 and CDR2 (germline): MRHNA, SNTAGT. V shed 8 bases, J shed 6 bases, and the junction held 2 bases outside the gene matches. CDR3 length equals 13 residues. Study processing details: Cell counts per sample came from amplifying reference gene primers. Assay used: immunoSEQ multiplex PCR; TCRdb lists only in-frame clones, some missing. D and trimming were read from the DNA, whereas the V and J calls and clone size are those reported in that table. The sample contains roughly 63,000 clones, 70% to 85% of which appear only once. The sequencing sample was made of peripheral blood. This sequence was found in a man older than 75 with acute or convalescent COVID-19. The chain couples TRBV6-4 to TRBJ1-5, with 12 bases fitting TRBD1. Here the CDR3 reads CASLGQGAQPQHF. The CDR3 DNA reads TGTGCCAGCTTGGGACAGGGGGCTCAGCCCCAGCATTTT.